These 17 T cell receptor beta chains share one sample of origin, sequenced in a study of T cell responses to AZD1222 COVID-19 vaccine. Using immunoSEQ multiplex PCR, the repertoire was profiled, and TCRdb retains in-frame clones only, with some absent. The sample contains around 160,000 clones, around nine tenths of which appear only once. Sequenced here: peripheral blood, sampled on day 0 of AZD1222 vaccination. The receptors come from an adult in good health.

The V call is TRBV19, the J call TRBJ2-7, with D unresolved. Germline CDR1 reads LNHDA; CDR2 reads SQIVND (reference sequence). Trimming shortened V by 3 bases and J by 2 bases, and 8 bases separated the two germline ends. The CDR3 is made up of 13 amino acids. The CDR3 loop is CASSMVETYEQYF. The CDR3 DNA reads as TGTGCCAGTAGTATGGTGGAAACCTACGAGCAGTACTTC.

The chain links TRBV7-9 to TRBJ1-1; no firm D call. The CDR3 spans 13 residues. Per the germline V gene, CDR1 is SEHNR and CDR2 is FQNEAQ (reference sequence). Trimming cost V 5 bases and J 9 bases, with 16 bases left between them. The CDR3 nucleotides read TGTGCCAGCAGCATCGACTTGGTCAGAAAAGCTTTCTTT. Its protein is CASSIDLVRKAFF.

V and J are TRBV19 and TRBJ1-2, with 8 bases matching TRBD1. The CDR3 length is 15 residues. V dropped 10 bases and J dropped 2; count of bases not matched to a gene: 12. The germline V gene has CDR1 LNHDA and CDR2 SQIVND (reference sequence). In DNA form, the CDR3 reads TGTGCCACCATGACAGGGGCCCACTTAAACTATGGCTACACCTTC. As protein: CATMTGAHLNYGYTF.

The gene calls are TRBV4-3 and TRBJ1-5; D possibly corresponds to TRBD1 (6 bases). The germline V gene has CDR1 LGHNA and CDR2 YSLEER. Trimming stripped 0 bases from V and 7 bases from J, with 13 bases between. The CDR3 has 15 amino acids. The CDR3 region has the DNA TGCGCCAGCAGCCAAGATGCAGGGGCGTGGCAGCCCCAGCATTTT. It translates to CASSQDAGAWQPQHF.

The J gene is TRBJ2-7, the V gene TRBV7-6; TRBD2 agrees at 8 bases. The J segment lost 3 bases and the V segment lost 1 base, leaving 5 bases of the junction unmatched. The germline V gene encodes CDR1 SGHVS and CDR2 FNYEAQ. The CDR3 is 15 residues long. CDR3 in amino acids: CASSLDLRGGYEQYF. The CDR3 DNA sequence: TGTGCCAGCAGCTTAGATCTCCGGGGGGGCTACGAGCAGTACTTC. Together with reference TRBV7-6 and TRBJ2-7, the CDR3 gives the full variable domain: GAGVSQSPRYKVTKRGQDVALRCDPISGHVSLYWYRQALGQGPEFLTYFNYEAQQDKSGLPNDRFSAERPEGSISTLTIQRTEQRDSAMYRCASSLDLRGGYEQYFGPGTRLTVT.

The chain links TRBV9 to TRBJ1-1; D ambiguous. Germline values: CDR1 SGDLS, CDR2 YYNGEE. This CDR3 is 13 amino acids long. V lost 2 bases to trimming and J lost 1 base, with 6 bases between them. CDR3 DNA: TGTGCCAGCAGCGTTGCCAGGAACACTGAAGCTTTCTTT. It codes for CASSVARNTEAFF.

For the CDR3, the DNA is TGTGCCAGCAGTCGATCGGCGGGAAACACCATATATTTT. This translates into CASSRSAGNTIYF. The chain recombines TRBV12-3 or TRBV12-4 with TRBJ1-3; no clear D gene. The germline V and J ends were trimmed by 5 bases and 4 bases, with 9 bases remaining between them. The CDR3 has 13 amino acids.

This clone was counted once. The rearrangement links TRBV4-3 to TRBJ1-1; tentatively, D is TRBD1 (5 bases). V was trimmed by 3 bases and J by 1 base, leaving 9 bases between them. This CDR3 region has 14 residues. Germline V gives CDR1 LGHNA, CDR2 YSLEER. The CDR3 reads CASSHKGPNTEAFF. CDR3 nucleotides: TGCGCCAGCAGCCACAAGGGACCGAACACTGAAGCTTTCTTT.

This chain's CDR3 is CASSERQGSYEQYF. The CDR3 nucleotides are TGTGCCAGCAGCGAAAGACAGGGATCCTACGAGCAGTACTTC. The chain is built from TRBV7-2 and TRBJ2-7; 7 nucleotides line up with TRBD1. With 5 bases clipped from V and 1 base from J, the junction kept 5 bases outside the gene matches. Per the germline V gene, CDR1 is SGHTA and CDR2 is FQGNSA. There are 14 residues in the CDR3.

V usage is TRBV5-1 and J usage is TRBJ2-1; weak D call: TRBD1 (6 bases). There are 15 residues in the CDR3. Between the trimmed V and J ends, which lost 3 bases and 0 bases, there was a span of 10 bases. Looked up from germline, CDR1 is SGHRS and CDR2 is YFSETQ. Here the CDR3 DNA reads TGCGCCAGCAGCTGGGGGCCCCGCTCCTACAATGAGCAGTTCTTC. This sequence encodes CASSWGPRSYNEQFF.

CDR3 sequence reads: CASSSMRGMNQPQHF. DNA of the CDR3: TGTGCCAGCAGCTCCATGAGGGGGATGAATCAGCCCCAGCATTTT. The V gene is TRBV7-8, the J gene TRBJ1-5, with a possible D match to TRBD1 (6 bases). V lost 4 bases and J 4 bases, leaving 14 bases between the germline ends. This CDR3 is built from 15 residues. Germline V lookup: CDR1 SGHVS, CDR2 FQNEAQ.

The genes are TRBV5-1 and TRBJ2-3; D not certain. Trimming stripped 4 bases from V and 1 base from J, with 13 bases between. The CDR3 is 15 residues long. CDR1 is SGHRS and CDR2 is YFSETQ in the germline V gene. CDR3 coding DNA: TGCGCCAGCAGCCGTGGGCCCCGGGGCACAGATACGCAGTATTTT. Protein sequence: CASSRGPRGTDTQYF.

The genes are TRBV13 and TRBJ1-1; D gene uncertain. Germline assignment: CDR1 PRHDT and CDR2 FYEKMQ (reference sequence). The CDR3 is 13 amino acids. The ends were cut back, 6 bases at V and 4 bases at J, with 12 bases in the middle. CDR3 coding DNA: TGTGCCAGCAGGGGTACCCGAGGCACTGAAGCTTTCTTT. It codes for CASRGTRGTEAFF.

The CDR3 sequence: CASSHRYNEQFF. The DNA for the CDR3 is TGTGCCAGTAGCCACAGGTACAATGAGCAGTTCTTC. The chain is built from TRBV19 and TRBJ2-1, with TRBD1 as a possible D gene (5 bases). CDR3 size: 12 residues. Trimming stripped 6 bases from V and 4 bases from J, with 7 bases between. Germline CDR1 is LNHDA and CDR2 is SQIVND (reference sequence).

V and J are TRBV9 and TRBJ2-1, with D uncertain. The germline gives CDR1 SGDLS, CDR2 YYNGEE. The CDR3 runs 14 residues. Deletions cut 3 bases from V and 8 bases from J, with 15 bases between. CDR3 amino acids: CASSAASRSHEQFF. The CDR3 coding sequence is TGTGCCAGCAGCGCCGCTAGTCGTTCCCATGAGCAGTTCTTC.

The rearrangement links TRBV6-5 to TRBJ1-6; D is possibly TRBD1 (6 bases). This CDR3 region has 15 residues. The V gene lost 2 bases and the J gene lost 11 bases, with 16 bases spanning the gap. CDR1 is MNHEY, CDR2 SVGAGI, per germline. The CDR3 nucleotides are TGTGCCAGCAGTTACCTCGACAGGCATGGGGCACCCCTCCACTTT. As protein: CASSYLDRHGAPLHF.

The chain couples TRBV10-3 to TRBJ2-1; D unclear. V gave up 5 bases and J gave up 8 bases, with 7 bases separating them. CDR3 size: 11 residues. Per germline, CDR1 ENHRY and CDR2 SYGVKD. CDR3 sequence reads: CAISSVDEQFF. In nucleotides, the CDR3 is TGTGCCATCAGTAGCGTTGATGAGCAGTTCTTC.